Presented here are 7 T cell receptor beta chains from one specimen sequenced in a study of blood T cell repertoires in COVID-19. Some clones are missing from TCRdb's copy, which holds only in-frame ones; the method was immunoSEQ multiplex PCR. The profile covers about 400,000 clones, with roughly 91% appearing a single time and roughly 4.3% taken by the ten largest. Input material: peripheral blood. The source of these receptors is a woman aged 25 to 39 with acute or convalescent COVID-19.

V is TRBV28 and J is TRBJ2-1; 7 bases line up with TRBD1. Germline lookup yields CDR1 MDHEN and CDR2 SYDVKM. This CDR3 is 19 amino acids long. V shed 5 bases and J 10 bases; nucleotides not matched to a gene: 26. The DNA of the CDR3 is TGTGCCAGCAGTCCTCCAATGGGACAGTCCGGGGTTGGGCCAATAGAGCAGTTCTTC. Translated: CASSPPMGQSGVGPIEQFF.

The rearrangement uses TRBV27 and TRBJ2-5; tentative D call: TRBD2 (5 bases). There are 13 residues in the CDR3. Germline CDR1 MNHEY, CDR2 SMNVEV (reference sequence). Trimming stripped 5 bases from V and 5 bases from J, with 12 bases between. CDR3 in DNA: TGTGCCAGCAGTGGAGGACTTCGGGAGACCCAGTACTTC. It encodes CASSGGLRETQYF.

This clone was seen at least ten times. The chain employs TRBV19 and TRBJ1-5; possibly TRBD1 for D (5 bases). The CDR3 spans 14 residues. CDR1 and CDR2 (germline): LNHDA, SQIVND (reference sequence). V lost 6 bases and J lost 1, with 10 bases in between. CDR3 nucleotides: TGTGCCAGTAGCTTGGGGCCCAGCAATCAGCCCCAGCATTTT. It encodes CASSLGPSNQPQHF.

This chain joins TRBV3-1 (or the pseudogene TRBV3-2) and TRBJ2-7, with D possibly TRBD1 on 6 matching bases. V lost 6 bases and J lost 0, with 9 bases in between. The CDR3 is 13 residues long. The germline V gene has CDR1 LGHDT and CDR2 YNNKEL (reference sequence). CDR3 sequence: CASSTGHSYEQYF. CDR3 nucleotide sequence: TGTGCCAGCAGTACGGGACACTCCTACGAGCAGTACTTC.

The CDR3 reads CASSYANSWGDYEQYF. CDR3 in DNA: TGTGCCAGCAGTTACGCAAACAGTTGGGGCGACTACGAGCAGTACTTC. V is TRBV6-6 and J is TRBJ2-7; D is possibly TRBD1 (5 bases). Germline values: CDR1 MNHNY, CDR2 SVGAGI (reference sequence). V was trimmed by 2 bases and J by 3 bases, leaving 17 bases between them. CDR3 size: 16 residues.

V gene TRBV25-1 combines with J gene TRBJ1-1, with TRBD1 as a possible D gene (5 bases). Germline values: CDR1 MGHDK, CDR2 SYGVNS. Trimming left V 6 bases short and J 6 bases short, with 14 bases between. This CDR3 region has 13 residues. CDR3 nucleotides: TGTGCCAGCAGGGGGCCGGCCGCGTCTGAAGCTTTCTTT. It codes for CASRGPAASEAFF.

This clone was observed a few times. Distinct nucleotide sequences in the sample also encode this CDR3. The rearrangement links TRBV5-4 to TRBJ2-5; 12 positions match TRBD1. Germline CDR1 and CDR2: SGHNT and YYREEE (reference sequence). The length of the CDR3 is 16 residues. J was trimmed by 5 bases and V by 0 bases; bases with no gene match: 5. CDR3 DNA: TGTGCCAGCAGCTTGGGGGACAGGGGGCTTAGGGAGACCCAGTACTTC. Its translation: CASSLGDRGLRETQYF.